This entry features one T cell receptor beta chain sequence. The cohort comprised adults aged 18 to 89 years residing in under 25 US areas. Participant-reported clinical history was the basis for cohort assignment. The sample comes from a study of blood T cell repertoires in COVID-19. Study overall: The analysed material was cDNA or gDNA that came from T cells, B-cell-depleted T cells, or PBMCs.

In the authors' workflow: The authors estimated nucleated cell counts from reference gene primer amplification. The assay was immunoSEQ multiplex PCR, and TCRdb's table has in-frame clones only and misses some. V, J and clone size were drawn from that table, and D and trimming were deduced from the DNA. The sample carries approximately 130,000 clones, around 83% recorded once. The specimen was PBMCs or T cells enriched from blood (not recorded which). The TCR sequence derives from a man aged 25 to 45 who had recovered from COVID-19.

The CDR3 nucleotides read TGTGCCAGCAGCGTAGAACGGGAGTCCTACAATGAGCAGTTCTTC. The encoded protein is CASSVERESYNEQFF. J is TRBJ2-1 and V is TRBV9, with a weak D call TRBD2 (6 bases). Looked up from germline, CDR1 is SGDLS and CDR2 is YYNGEE. This CDR3 region has 15 residues. Trimming pared 0 bases from V and 1 base from J, leaving 8 bases between.